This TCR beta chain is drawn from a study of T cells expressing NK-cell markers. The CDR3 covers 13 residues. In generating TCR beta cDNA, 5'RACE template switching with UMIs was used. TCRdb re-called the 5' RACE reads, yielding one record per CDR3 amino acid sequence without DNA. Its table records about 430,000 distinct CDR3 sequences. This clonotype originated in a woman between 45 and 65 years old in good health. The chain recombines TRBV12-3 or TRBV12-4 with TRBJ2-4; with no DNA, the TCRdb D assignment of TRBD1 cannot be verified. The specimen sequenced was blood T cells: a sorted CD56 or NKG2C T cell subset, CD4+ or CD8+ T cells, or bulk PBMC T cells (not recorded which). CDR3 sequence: CASSPPLSNIQYF.